The 19 T cell receptor beta chains listed next were all sequenced from one sample in a study of cytomegalovirus exposure and HLA in healthy donors. Profiling relied on immunoSEQ multiplex PCR, and the TCRdb table lists in-frame clones only, not all of them. The data hold some 230,000 clones, with around nine tenths observed a single time. The sequencing input was PBMCs. The receptor set was obtained from a woman aged 18-35 years in good health and CMV-seronegative.

The chain links TRBV6-5 to TRBJ2-7; TRBD1 matches at 9 bases. This CDR3 comprises 13 residues. Germline CDR1 MNHEY, CDR2 SVGAGI. The junction had 3 bases not matched to a gene; V was cut back by 5 bases and J by 4 bases. Written as DNA, the CDR3 is TGTGCCAGCAGTAAAGACAGGGGGTACGAGCAGTACTTC. It translates to CASSKDRGYEQYF.

The chain couples TRBV4-1 to TRBJ1-1, with 8 bases aligning to TRBD1. V lost 4 bases and J lost 1; bases outside the gene matches: 14. Germline-derived CDR1 and CDR2 are MGHRA and YSYEKL. The CDR3 length is 18 residues. The CDR3 region has the DNA TGCGCCAGCAGCCGAGACCCGGGACAGGTTTTCGCGAACACTGAAGCTTTCTTT. It translates to CASSRDPGQVFANTEAFF.

The CDR3 here is CASRDSGTEAFF. The CDR3 bases are TGCGCCAGCAGGGACAGTGGAACTGAAGCTTTCTTT. This chain uses TRBV10-1 with TRBJ1-1; D perhaps matches TRBD1 (6 bases). This CDR3 is built from 12 residues. Germline V gene data show CDR1 as WNHNN and CDR2 as SYGVQD (reference sequence). Trimming cost V 6 bases and J 5 bases, with 10 bases left between them.

The rearrangement joins TRBV29-1 to TRBJ2-3; TRBD2 matches at 10 bases. The CDR3 is made up of 15 amino acids. Germline-derived CDR1 and CDR2 are SQVTM and ANQGSEA. V shed 5 bases and J 5 bases; nucleotides not matched to a gene: 10. The chain's CDR3 is CSVPRGAGGRDTQYF. The CDR3 bases are TGCAGCGTTCCCCGGGGAGCGGGAGGGCGAGATACGCAGTATTTT.

The chain employs TRBV7-8 and TRBJ2-3, with D unresolved. In germline, CDR1 is SGHVS, CDR2 FQNEAQ. The V gene lost 1 base and the J gene lost 4 bases, with 12 bases spanning the gap. The CDR3 consists of 15 residues. CDR3 sequence: CASSLEPTVPDTQYF. Written as DNA, the CDR3 is TGTGCCAGCAGCTTAGAGCCCACAGTGCCAGATACGCAGTATTTT.

The J gene is TRBJ1-2, the V gene TRBV10-3, with 9 bases identical to TRBD1. Germline lookup yields CDR1 ENHRY and CDR2 SYGVKD. The CDR3 sequence is 14 residues long. V shed 4 bases, J shed 7 bases, and the junction held 7 bases outside the gene matches. The CDR3 here is CAISAQGATVGYTF. Here the CDR3 DNA reads TGTGCCATCAGTGCACAGGGGGCAACGGTTGGCTACACCTTC.

The chain employs TRBV7-9 and TRBJ1-2; unclear D gene. The length of the CDR3 is 12 residues. V was shortened by 5 bases and J by 1 base, with 5 bases between the two germline ends. CDR1 is SEHNR and CDR2 is FQNEAQ in the germline V gene (reference sequence). The chain's CDR3 is CASSPRNYGYTF. The CDR3 nucleotides read TGTGCCAGCAGCCCTCGTAACTATGGCTACACCTTC.

CDR3: CASSLVAGGVNEQYF. The CDR3 nucleotides are TGTGCCAGCAGCTTAGTAGCGGGAGGCGTGAACGAGCAGTACTTC. The V gene is TRBV11-2, the J gene TRBJ2-7, with 10 bases fitting TRBD2. Germline V gene data show CDR1 as SGHAT and CDR2 as FQNNGV. V shed 1 base, J shed 5 bases, and the junction held 5 bases outside the gene matches. The CDR3 has 15 residues.

J is TRBJ1-6 and V is TRBV18; D not certain. The V gene's germline CDR1 is KGHSH and CDR2 LQKENI. Trimming cost V 2 bases and J 14 bases, with 13 bases left between them. This CDR3 comprises 13 residues. Written as DNA, the CDR3 is TGTGCCAGCTCACCAAGTCTCAGTGACACCCTCCACTTT. Its protein is CASSPSLSDTLHF.

The chain employs TRBV28 and TRBJ2-7; 9 bases match TRBD2. This CDR3 is 15 amino acids long. The germline V gene has CDR1 MDHEN and CDR2 SYDVKM. The V and J ends lost 4 bases and 5 bases, in that order; junction bases with no gene match: 9. DNA for the CDR3: TGTGCCAGCAGTTATGGCGGGAGGGCCGGACACGAGCAGTACTTC. Its translation: CASSYGGRAGHEQYF.

This clone has a single count. The chain recombines TRBV2 with TRBJ2-5; 8 bases agree with TRBD2. The V gene's germline CDR1 is SNHLY and CDR2 FYNNEI. Trimming cost V 7 bases and J 6 bases; bases outside gene matches: 13. The CDR3 sequence is 15 residues long. The CDR3 is CASTSGRGIRKTQYF. CDR3 in DNA: TGTGCCAGCACGAGCGGGAGAGGGATTCGGAAGACCCAGTACTTC. Full variable domain (rest looked up from reference TRBV2 and TRBJ2-5): EPEVTQTPSHQVTQMGQEVILRCVPISNHLYFYWYRQILGQKVEFLVSFYNNEISEKSEIFDDQFSVERPDGSNFTLKIRSTKLEDSAMYFCASTSGRGIRKTQYFGPGTRLLVL.

The rearrangement joins TRBV29-1 to TRBJ2-7; possible D gene TRBD2, 6 bases. Between the trimmed V and J ends, which lost 6 bases and 3 bases, there was a span of 12 bases. The CDR3 consists of 12 residues. CDR1 is SQVTM, CDR2 ANQGSEA, per germline. This chain's CDR3 is CSVGGTDYEQYF. DNA of the CDR3: TGCAGCGTAGGAGGGACCGACTACGAGCAGTACTTC.

V gene TRBV5-4 combines with J gene TRBJ2-7, with 7 positions matching TRBD1. V lost 2 bases, J lost 0 bases, and 5 bases stayed unmatched. Looked up from germline, CDR1 is SGHNT and CDR2 is YYREEE (reference sequence). This CDR3 has 15 residues. CDR3 coding DNA: TGTGCCAGCAGCTTACCGGGACAGCGCTCCTACGAGCAGTACTTC. Its translation is CASSLPGQRSYEQYF.

This chain links TRBV7-4 with TRBJ1-1, with D possibly being TRBD1 (5 bases). Trimming stripped 5 bases from V and 1 base from J, with 17 bases between. Germline V gene data show CDR1 as SGHVT and CDR2 as SQSDAQ. The CDR3 is made up of 16 amino acids. In DNA form, the CDR3 reads TGTGCCAGCAGCCCTAGTACGGGAGGGGCGAACACTGAAGCTTTCTTT. The encoded protein is CASSPSTGGANTEAFF.

This clone was found once. The chain combines TRBV9 with TRBJ2-7; weak D call: TRBD2 (5 bases). The CDR3 runs to 14 residues. The V gene's germline CDR1 is SGDLS and CDR2 YYNGEE. Trimming cost V 2 bases and J 0 bases, with 9 bases left between them. The chain's CDR3 is CASSVGGLSYEQYF. The CDR3 DNA follows: TGTGCCAGCAGCGTCGGTGGACTCTCCTACGAGCAGTACTTC.

This clone was found once. The chain recombines TRBV2 with TRBJ1-4; 8 bases agree with TRBD1. Trimming cost V 7 bases and J 7 bases; bases outside gene matches: 5. Germline-derived CDR1 and CDR2 are SNHLY and FYNNEI. This CDR3 is built from 13 residues. The chain's CDR3 is CASIQGAGEKLFF. The CDR3 region has the DNA TGTGCCAGCATTCAGGGGGCGGGTGAAAAACTGTTTTTT.

This clone was seen once. The J gene is TRBJ2-3, the V gene TRBV28; tentative D call: TRBD2 (5 bases). The CDR3 has 15 residues. The V gene's germline CDR1 is MDHEN and CDR2 SYDVKM. V lost 5 bases, J lost 2 bases, and 14 bases lay in between. The DNA of the CDR3 is TGTGCCAGCAGTGGGCGGGCTTTCCTCACAGATACGCAGTATTTT. Its translation: CASSGRAFLTDTQYF.

This clone appeared once. This chain links TRBV18 with TRBJ2-1; D is perhaps TRBD2 (5 bases). The CDR3 runs 16 residues. V was pared by 3 bases and J by 7 bases, with 19 bases between. Looked up from germline, CDR1 is KGHSH and CDR2 is LQKENI. CDR3: CASSPLLENRGNEQFF. The CDR3 nucleotides are TGTGCCAGCTCACCCCTCCTCGAAAACCGAGGGAATGAGCAGTTCTTC.

Details on this clone: An end of the junction does not agree with germline; a read error may underlie this. The chain has TRBV30 and TRBJ1-4; TRBD1 agrees at 8 bases. Germline V gene lookup returns CDR1 GTSNPN and CDR2 SVGIG (reference sequence). The CDR3 has 13 amino acids. The CDR3 loop is CAVRQGLLAEKVF. The CDR3 DNA sequence: TGTGCCGTGAGACAGGGGCTATTGGCGGAGAAGGTTTTT. The variable domain in full, completed from reference TRBV30 and TRBJ1-4, reads SQTIHQWPATLVQPVGSPLSLECTVEGTSNPNLYWYRQAAGRGLQLLFYSVGIGQISSEVPQNLSASRPQDRQFILSSKKLLLSDSGFYLCAVRQGLLAEKVFGSGTQLSVL.